The sequence of this T cell receptor (beta chain) was determined in a study of blood T cell repertoires in COVID-19. Study summary: Collection of acute and convalescent COVID-19 samples took place in the United States, Italy and Spain.

The table came from immunoSEQ multiplex PCR; TCRdb's copy has only in-frame clones and leaves some out. The table has some 150,000 clones, 75% to 85% seen once. Sequencing was done on a sample of peripheral blood. This receptor was taken from a woman over 75 with acute or convalescent COVID-19.

CDR3 protein: CAWSANFHGGQAFF. Here the CDR3 DNA reads TGTGCCTGGAGTGCCAATTTCCACGGGGGGCAAGCTTTCTTT. The gene calls are TRBV30 and TRBJ1-1; perhaps TRBD1 as D (6 bases). This CDR3 has 14 residues. V was trimmed by 1 base and J by 9 bases, leaving 18 bases between them. The germline CDR1 and CDR2 sequences are GTSNPN and SVGIG (reference sequence). The full variable domain, its missing parts supplied by reference TRBV30 and TRBJ1-1, is SQTIHQWPATLVQPVGSPLSLECTVEGTSNPNLYWYRQAAGRGLQLLFYSVGIGQISSEVPQNLSASRPQDRQFILSSKKLLLSDSGFYLCAWSANFHGGQAFFGQGTRLTVV.